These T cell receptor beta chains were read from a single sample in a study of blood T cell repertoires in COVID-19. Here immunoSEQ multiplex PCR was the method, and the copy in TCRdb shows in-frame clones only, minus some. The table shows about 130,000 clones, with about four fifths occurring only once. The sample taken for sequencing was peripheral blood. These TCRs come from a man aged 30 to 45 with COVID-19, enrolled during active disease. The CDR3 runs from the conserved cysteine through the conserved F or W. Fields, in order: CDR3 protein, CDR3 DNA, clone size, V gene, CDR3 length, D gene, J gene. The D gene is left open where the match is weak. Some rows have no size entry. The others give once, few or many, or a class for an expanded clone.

cdr3_aa: CASSFERELDTQYF
cdr3_nt: TGTGCCAGCAGCTTCGAGCGGGAACTAGATACGCAGTATTTT
clone_size: NA
v_call: TRBV11-1
cdr3_length: 14
d_call: TRBD2
j_call: TRBJ2-3

cdr3_aa: CASSLDSLYGYTF
cdr3_nt: TGTGCCAGCAGTTTAGACAGCCTCTATGGCTACACCTTC
clone_size: NA
v_call: TRBV28
cdr3_length: 13
d_call: NA
j_call: TRBJ1-2

cdr3_aa: CASSGRGLGNQPQHF
cdr3_nt: TGTGCCAGTAGCGGTAGGGGGCTTGGCAATCAGCCCCAGCATTTT
clone_size: NA
v_call: TRBV19
cdr3_length: 15
d_call: TRBD1
j_call: TRBJ1-5

cdr3_aa: CASSRDRDSYGYTF
cdr3_nt: TGTGCCAGTAGTAGGGACAGGGACAGCTATGGCTACACCTTC
clone_size: NA
v_call: TRBV19
cdr3_length: 14
d_call: TRBD1
j_call: TRBJ1-2

cdr3_aa: CASSLSRQYEQYF
cdr3_nt: TGCGCCAGCAGTTTATCCAGACAATACGAGCAGTACTTC
clone_size: NA
v_call: TRBV10-1
cdr3_length: 13
d_call: NA
j_call: TRBJ2-7

cdr3_aa: CASSLGRVPPRELFF
cdr3_nt: TGTGCCAGCAGCTTAGGCCGGGTCCCACCGAGGGAGCTGTTTTTT
clone_size: NA
v_call: TRBV13
cdr3_length: 15
d_call: NA
j_call: TRBJ2-2

cdr3_aa: CASSPGLPRGDTEAFF
cdr3_nt: TGTGCCAGCAGCCCAGGGCTACCCCGTGGGGACACTGAAGCTTTCTTT
clone_size: few
v_call: TRBV11-3
cdr3_length: 16
d_call: NA
j_call: TRBJ1-1

cdr3_aa: CASSSGTENQPQHF
cdr3_nt: TGTGCCAGCAGCTCCGGGACAGAGAATCAGCCCCAGCATTTT
clone_size: large
v_call: TRBV7-8
cdr3_length: 14
d_call: TRBD1
j_call: TRBJ1-5

cdr3_aa: CASQGVNTEAFF
cdr3_nt: TGTGCCTCCCAGGGGGTGAACACTGAAGCTTTCTTT
clone_size: NA
v_call: TRBV18
cdr3_length: 12
d_call: TRBD1
j_call: TRBJ1-1

cdr3_aa: CASSTSSRVYGYTF
cdr3_nt: TGTGCCAGCAGCACTAGCTCAAGGGTCTATGGCTACACCTTC
clone_size: NA
v_call: TRBV21-1
cdr3_length: 14
d_call: NA
j_call: TRBJ1-2

cdr3_aa: CASSQLQGNEQYF
cdr3_nt: TGCGCCAGCAGCCAATTACAGGGGAACGAGCAGTACTTC
clone_size: NA
v_call: TRBV4-1
cdr3_length: 13
d_call: TRBD1
j_call: TRBJ2-7

cdr3_aa: CASSDPGSGGYTDTQYF
cdr3_nt: TGTGCCAGTAGCGATCCGGGTAGCGGGGGTTACACAGATACGCAGTATTTT
clone_size: NA
v_call: TRBV19
cdr3_length: 17
d_call: TRBD2
j_call: TRBJ2-3

cdr3_aa: CASRDGGDEQFF
cdr3_nt: TGTGCCAGCAGGGACGGGGGTGATGAGCAGTTCTTC
clone_size: NA
v_call: TRBV6-6
cdr3_length: 12
d_call: NA
j_call: TRBJ2-1

cdr3_aa: CASSWPTGSLSSYNEQFF
cdr3_nt: TGTGCCAGCAGTTGGCCGACAGGGTCCCTTAGCTCCTACAATGAGCAGTTCTTC
clone_size: NA
v_call: TRBV28
cdr3_length: 18
d_call: TRBD1
j_call: TRBJ2-1

cdr3_aa: CASSLGAGGNRDEQFF
cdr3_nt: TGTGCCAGCAGCTTAGGAGCGGGGGGTAACAGGGATGAGCAGTTCTTC
clone_size: NA
v_call: TRBV5-6
cdr3_length: 16
d_call: TRBD2
j_call: TRBJ2-1

cdr3_aa: CASSSSRRGLVNTEAFF
cdr3_nt: TGTGCCAGCAGTTCAAGCCGCAGGGGGCTGGTAAACACTGAAGCTTTCTTT
clone_size: NA
v_call: TRBV28
cdr3_length: 17
d_call: TRBD1
j_call: TRBJ1-1

cdr3_aa: CASSPQGARGYTF
cdr3_nt: TGTGCCAGCAGCCCACAGGGGGCGCGTGGCTACACCTTC
clone_size: NA
v_call: TRBV2
cdr3_length: 13
d_call: TRBD1
j_call: TRBJ1-2

cdr3_aa: CASSSRGTDTQYF
cdr3_nt: TGTGCCAGCAGCTCCAGGGGAACAGATACGCAGTATTTT
clone_size: few
v_call: TRBV5-6
cdr3_length: 13
d_call: NA
j_call: TRBJ2-3

cdr3_aa: CASSPQTGFTEAFF
cdr3_nt: TGTGCCAGCAGCCCCCAGACAGGGTTCACTGAAGCTTTCTTT
clone_size: NA
v_call: TRBV5-6
cdr3_length: 14
d_call: TRBD1
j_call: TRBJ1-1

cdr3_aa: CASSAGQGLYGYTF
cdr3_nt: TGTGCCAGCAGCGCCGGACAGGGGCTCTATGGCTACACCTTC
clone_size: NA
v_call: TRBV5-6
cdr3_length: 14
d_call: TRBD1
j_call: TRBJ1-2

cdr3_aa: CASSSWTIPHEQYF
cdr3_nt: TGTGCCAGCAGCTCCTGGACTATTCCCCACGAGCAGTACTTC
clone_size: NA
v_call: TRBV13
cdr3_length: 14
d_call: NA
j_call: TRBJ2-7

cdr3_aa: CASSRTGGSYEQYF
cdr3_nt: TGTGCCAGCAGCCGGACAGGGGGCTCCTACGAGCAGTACTTC
clone_size: NA
v_call: TRBV6-6
cdr3_length: 14
d_call: TRBD1
j_call: TRBJ2-7

cdr3_aa: CAWSTVGLNEKLFF
cdr3_nt: TGTGCCTGGAGCACGGTGGGGCTTAATGAAAAACTGTTTTTT
clone_size: NA
v_call: TRBV30
cdr3_length: 14
d_call: NA
j_call: TRBJ1-4

cdr3_aa: CASSLQGGSTEAFF
cdr3_nt: TGTGCCAGCAGTCTACAGGGTGGGAGCACTGAAGCTTTCTTT
clone_size: NA
v_call: TRBV6-5
cdr3_length: 14
d_call: NA
j_call: TRBJ1-1

cdr3_aa: CASSLRGQVNQPQHF
cdr3_nt: TGTGCCAGCAGTTTAAGGGGACAGGTTAATCAGCCCCAGCATTTT
clone_size: NA
v_call: TRBV28
cdr3_length: 15
d_call: TRBD1
j_call: TRBJ1-5

cdr3_aa: CASSPRDRGYNEQYF
cdr3_nt: TGTGCCAGCAGCCCTCGGGACAGGGGCTACAACGAGCAGTACTTC
clone_size: NA
v_call: TRBV7-9
cdr3_length: 15
d_call: TRBD1
j_call: TRBJ2-7

cdr3_aa: CASSFPGGGSDTQYF
cdr3_nt: TGTGCCAGCAGCTTCCCGGGAGGAGGGTCAGATACGCAGTATTTT
clone_size: NA
v_call: TRBV5-4
cdr3_length: 15
d_call: TRBD2
j_call: TRBJ2-3

cdr3_aa: CASSFARDRALNEKLFF
cdr3_nt: TGTGCCAGCAGTTTCGCCCGGGACAGAGCTCTTAATGAAAAACTGTTTTTT
clone_size: NA
v_call: TRBV28
cdr3_length: 17
d_call: TRBD1
j_call: TRBJ1-4

cdr3_aa: CSADRPGLSSYEQYF
cdr3_nt: TGCAGCGCCGACCGTCCAGGGCTAAGCTCCTACGAGCAGTACTTC
clone_size: NA
v_call: TRBV29-1
cdr3_length: 15
d_call: NA
j_call: TRBJ2-7

cdr3_aa: CASRTTGQKYEQYF
cdr3_nt: TGTGCCAGCAGGACAACCGGACAGAAATACGAGCAGTACTTC
clone_size: NA
v_call: TRBV28
cdr3_length: 14
d_call: NA
j_call: TRBJ2-7

cdr3_aa: CASSLFGRAYNEQFF
cdr3_nt: TGTGCCAGCAGTTTATTCGGGAGGGCCTACAATGAGCAGTTCTTC
clone_size: NA
v_call: TRBV27
cdr3_length: 15
d_call: TRBD2
j_call: TRBJ2-1